The next 10 T cell receptor beta chains were all read from a single sample in a study of T cells in localized non-small cell lung cancer (dated by TCRdb to the early 2020s). The library was made by the immunoSEQ multiplex PCR assay. TCRdb mirrors the immuneACCESS table, restricted to in-frame sequences. Some clones are absent from its copies; in checked studies, under half trace to an unresolved V gene, and the reason for the others is unknown. In all, the sample holds tens of thousands of clones, and 80% to 90% of those were seen once. 2.8% of the sample is in the top ten clones. The sequencing used peripheral blood, collected before any cancer treatment. These receptors were obtained from a man between 40 and 70 years old with stage I lung adenocarcinoma.

J is TRBJ1-1 and V is TRBV6-1; 10 bases align to TRBD1. Germline V gene data show CDR1 as MNHNS and CDR2 as SASEGT. This CDR3 contains 14 residues. Germline trimming cut 7 bases from V and 7 bases from J; bases unmatched to any gene: 9. Here the CDR3 reads CASTSDRGHGEAFF. CDR3 in DNA: TGTGCCAGCACCAGCGACAGGGGGCATGGTGAAGCTTTCTTT.

The rearrangement uses TRBV28 and TRBJ2-7, with no clear D. Germline V gene lookup returns CDR1 MDHEN and CDR2 SYDVKM. V was trimmed by 1 base and J by 9 bases, leaving 10 bases between them. The CDR3 runs to 12 residues. CDR3 nucleotide sequence: TGTGCCAGCAGTTTATTAACCGCAGGGCAGTACTTC. This translates into CASSLLTAGQYF.

The chain uses TRBV13 and TRBJ2-5; D call uncertain. Germline-derived CDR1 and CDR2 are PRHDT and FYEKMQ (reference sequence). This CDR3 has 13 residues. V lost 4 bases and J 2 bases, leaving 8 bases between the germline ends. In DNA form, the CDR3 reads TGTGCCAGCAGCTCTGAATTGCAAGAGACCCAGTACTTC. Its protein product is CASSSELQETQYF.

The rearrangement uses TRBV7-6 and TRBJ2-3, with TRBD1 as a possible D gene (6 bases). V lost 5 bases to trimming and J lost 0 bases, with 24 bases between them. Germline CDR1 reads SGHVS; CDR2 reads FNYEAQ. The CDR3 spans 19 residues. CDR3 DNA sequence: TGTGCCAGCAGCCACGGGGAGAAGGGGGACCTCTATAGCACAGATACGCAGTATTTT. Its protein product is CASSHGEKGDLYSTDTQYF.

A few counts support this clone. V usage is TRBV11-2 and J usage is TRBJ2-1; the D gene is possibly TRBD2 (6 bases). The germline CDR1 and CDR2 sequences are SGHAT and FQNNGV. The V end lost 5 bases, the J end lost 0 bases, and 11 bases lay between the germline ends. The CDR3 is made up of 15 amino acids. The CDR3 is CASSLTAGSYNEQFF. CDR3 nucleotides: TGTGCCAGCAGCCTCACAGCGGGCTCCTACAATGAGCAGTTCTTC.

This clone was seen a handful of times. The rearrangement links TRBV27 to TRBJ2-1, with D possibly TRBD2 on 5 matching bases. The CDR3 covers 14 residues. Deletions cut 7 bases from V and 5 bases from J, with 15 bases between. Germline assignment: CDR1 MNHEY and CDR2 SMNVEV (reference sequence). Here the CDR3 DNA reads TGTGCCAGCAAGTCTAGCTTCGGTCACAATGAGCAGTTCTTC. This translates into CASKSSFGHNEQFF.

The V gene is TRBV5-1, the J gene TRBJ2-1, with D maybe TRBD1 (6 bases). The V end lost 2 bases, the J end lost 6 bases, and 15 bases lay between the germline ends. This CDR3 region has 15 residues. Germline CDR1 and CDR2: SGHRS and YFSETQ. The CDR3: CASSFAIGQPNEQFF. In DNA, the CDR3 is TGCGCCAGCAGCTTTGCTATCGGACAGCCCAATGAGCAGTTCTTC.

This chain links TRBV29-1 with TRBJ1-2; possible D gene TRBD1, 5 bases. The length of the CDR3 is 13 residues. V lost 3 bases, J lost 5 bases, and 13 bases lay in between. The V gene's germline CDR1 is SQVTM and CDR2 ANQGSEA. The CDR3 loop reads CSVDGQGRYGYTF. CDR3 coding DNA: TGCAGCGTTGACGGGCAGGGACGATATGGCTACACCTTC.

V usage is TRBV5-1 and J usage is TRBJ1-2; a weak D match, TRBD1 (5 bases). Trimming removed 2 bases at V and 0 bases at J, with 14 bases between. Germline CDR1 SGHRS, CDR2 YFSETQ. This CDR3 is built from 16 residues. As DNA, the CDR3 is TGCGCCAGCAGCTTTGGGACCGGAAAATCTAACTATGGCTACACCTTC. This codes for CASSFGTGKSNYGYTF.

This chain joins TRBV18 and TRBJ2-5, with 8 bases lining up with TRBD1. Trimming cost V 0 bases and J 5 bases; bases outside gene matches: 5. The CDR3 is 15 amino acids. Germline lookup yields CDR1 KGHSH and CDR2 LQKENI. CDR3 nucleotide sequence: TGTGCCAGCTCACCACCGGGGACAGGTGACGAGACCCAGTACTTC. Protein: CASSPPGTGDETQYF. The full variable domain, rest sourced from reference TRBV18 and TRBJ2-5, is NAGVMQNPRHLVRRRGQEARLRCSPMKGHSHVYWYRQLPEEGLKFMVYLQKENIIDESGMPKERFSAEFPKEGPSILRIQQVVRGDSAAYFCASSPPGTGDETQYFGPGTRLLVL.